This entry is about one TCR beta chain. Germline values: CDR1 MNHEY, CDR2 SVGAGI. V gave up 7 bases and J gave up 5 bases, with 12 bases separating them. The CDR3 spans 14 residues. How the authors handled the data: For nucleated cells, counts were estimated from reference gene primer amplification. Libraries were prepared by immunoSEQ multiplex PCR; TCRdb keeps only in-frame clonotypes and omits some of them. V, J and clone size reflect that table, while D and trimming were determined from the DNA. The sample holds about 190,000 clones; roughly four fifths are singletons and the top ten take approximately 6.5%. The entry originates in a study of blood T cell repertoires in COVID-19. Background on the study: Samples taken during acute and convalescent COVID-19 were collected in the United States, Italy and Spain. From T cells, B-cell-depleted T cells, or PBMCs came the material, which was cDNA or gDNA.

The sequence derives from a woman aged 40 to 50 with acute or convalescent COVID-19. V gene TRBV6-5 combines with J gene TRBJ1-6; D uncertain. Material: peripheral blood. The CDR3 spells CASIFRINNSPLHF. As DNA, the CDR3 is TGTGCCAGCATTTTCAGGATTAATAATTCACCCCTCCACTTT.